The 13 T cell receptor beta chains below all came from one sample that was sequenced in a study of T cell responses to AZD1222 COVID-19 vaccine. Libraries were prepared by immunoSEQ multiplex PCR; TCRdb keeps only in-frame clonotypes and omits some of them. The sample includes some 60,000 clones, nearly 90% of them seen just once. Source: peripheral blood, taken 28 days after the second AZD1222 dose. Receptor source: an adult who received the AZD1222 COVID-19 vaccine.

This clone appeared a single time. The chain recombines TRBV28 with TRBJ1-1; D is undetermined. The V end was cut by 2 bases, the J end by 5 bases, with 9 bases between. CDR1 and CDR2 from the germline V gene are MDHEN and SYDVKM. The CDR3 is 13 residues long. The CDR3 loop reads CASSLNGRTEAFF. The CDR3 DNA reads TGTGCCAGCAGTTTAAACGGGAGAACTGAAGCTTTCTTT.

The chain carries TRBV6-1 and TRBJ1-2; 8 bases are a match to TRBD1. The length of the CDR3 is 15 residues. The ends lost 3 bases at V and 4 bases at J; junction bases unmatched: 7. CDR1 and CDR2 from the germline V gene are MNHNS and SASEGT. The CDR3 nucleotides read TGTGCCAGCAGTGACCCAGGGGGCGATACCTATGGCTACACCTTC. It codes for CASSDPGGDTYGYTF.

The chain carries TRBV7-9 and TRBJ1-5, with 7 bases identical to TRBD1. Trimming cost V 2 bases and J 6 bases; bases outside gene matches: 7. Germline V gives CDR1 SEHNR, CDR2 FQNEAQ (reference sequence). The CDR3 covers 15 residues. CDR3 protein: CASSLTRGLSQPQHF. In DNA form, the CDR3 reads TGTGCCAGCAGCTTAACTAGGGGGCTGAGTCAGCCCCAGCATTTT.

The table lists this clone with a count of one. The chain is built from TRBV6-4 and TRBJ2-2, with D perhaps matching TRBD1 (6 bases). The CDR3 spans 14 residues. V lost 6 bases, J lost 3 bases, and 11 bases lay in between. Germline V CDR1 and CDR2: MRHNA, SNTAGT. The CDR3 loop is CASRIQGDTGELFF. CDR3 DNA: TGTGCCAGCAGAATACAGGGTGACACCGGGGAGCTGTTTTTT.

The J gene is TRBJ1-2, the V gene TRBV24-1; TRBD1 is a possible D gene (5 bases). Per the germline V gene, CDR1 is KGHDR and CDR2 is SFDVKD. Trimming pared 4 bases from V and 8 bases from J, leaving 13 bases between. The CDR3 length is 13 residues. The DNA of the CDR3 is TGTGCCACCAGTGAATGGGGGGGACTAGGCTACACCTTC. Protein product: CATSEWGGLGYTF.

This rearrangement joins TRBV3-1 (or the pseudogene TRBV3-2) to TRBJ2-7; TRBD1 matches at 8 bases. The germline V gene encodes CDR1 LGHDT and CDR2 YNNKEL (reference sequence). The CDR3 is 14 amino acids. Trimming at V came to 3 bases and at J to 4 bases, leaving 5 bases not matched to a gene. Written as DNA, the CDR3 is TGTGCCAGCAGCCAGGGGACAGGACCATACGAGCAGTACTTC. Encoded protein: CASSQGTGPYEQYF.

The chain couples TRBV2 to TRBJ2-6, with D unresolved. The CDR3 has 16 residues. In germline, CDR1 is SNHLY, CDR2 FYNNEI. The ends were cut back, 4 bases at V and 2 bases at J, with 12 bases in the middle. CDR3 sequence reads: CASSARVGPGANVLTF. The CDR3 DNA sequence: TGTGCCAGCAGTGCACGGGTGGGTCCTGGGGCCAACGTCCTGACTTTC.

This rearrangement joins TRBV6-5 to TRBJ1-3; D is unresolved. The CDR3 is 14 residues long. The V and J ends lost 6 bases and 1 base respectively, with 10 bases between them. Germline V gene lookup returns CDR1 MNHEY and CDR2 SVGAGI. CDR3 region: CASSRRISGNTIYF. The CDR3, as DNA: TGTGCCAGCAGCCGCAGAATATCTGGAAACACCATATATTTT.

The V gene is TRBV11-2, the J gene TRBJ2-2, with TRBD1 matching over 8 bases. From germline, CDR1 is SGHAT and CDR2 FQNNGV. The CDR3 spans 16 residues. The ends lost 3 bases at V and 1 base at J; junction bases unmatched: 4. In DNA form, the CDR3 reads TGTGCCAGCAGCTTTCGTGGACAGGGGAACACCGGGGAGCTGTTTTTT. Its protein product is CASSFRGQGNTGELFF.

CDR3 nucleotides: TGTGCCAGCAGCTACCGAGCGGGAGGGTTGTACGAGCAGTACTTC. This gives the protein CASSYRAGGLYEQYF. The gene calls are TRBV5-6 and TRBJ2-7; 10 bases align to TRBD2. The junction had 7 bases not matched to a gene; V was cut back by 3 bases and J by 4 bases. The CDR3 runs to 15 residues. Germline CDR1 is SGHDT and CDR2 is YYEEEE.

The chain links TRBV7-9 to TRBJ2-5; possible D gene TRBD1, 6 bases. V lost 5 bases, J lost 1 base, and 11 bases lay in between. CDR1 and CDR2 (germline): SEHNR, FQNEAQ (reference sequence). The CDR3 runs 14 residues. CDR3 amino acids: CASSPGHSQETQYF. CDR3 DNA: TGTGCCAGCAGCCCGGGACATAGCCAAGAGACCCAGTACTTC.

Written as DNA, the CDR3 is TGTGCCAGCTCACCAGAGGGGTGGCGCCCATACGAGCAGTACTTC. Encoded protein: CASSPEGWRPYEQYF. The chain recombines TRBV18 with TRBJ2-7; possibly TRBD1 or TRBD2 for D (5 bases each). This CDR3 spans 15 amino acids. Per germline, CDR1 KGHSH and CDR2 LQKENI. Trimming removed 2 bases from V and 4 bases from J, with 15 bases in between.

This rearrangement joins TRBV21-1 to TRBJ1-3; the table's D call TRBD1 went unverified against the DNA. TRBV21-1 is reported as a pseudogene. The CDR3 consists of 20 residues. DNA of the CDR3: TGTGCCAGCAGCATAACCGGGACAGGGGGCCTTTCTGCGCCTGGAAACACCATATATTTT. It codes for CASSITGTGGLSAPGNTIYF.